Following are 9 T cell receptor beta chains from one sample sequenced in a study of blood T cell repertoires in COVID-19. The repertoire was sequenced with immunoSEQ multiplex PCR; TCRdb's copy has only in-frame clones and lacks some. This table has about 58,000 clones, about 80% appearing once. The sample was peripheral blood. These TCRs come from a man older than 75 with COVID-19, enrolled during active disease.

The rearrangement joins TRBV5-4 to TRBJ2-1; 10 positions match TRBD2. The length of the CDR3 is 14 residues. Germline CDR1 reads SGHNT; CDR2 reads YYREEE (reference sequence). V gave up 4 bases and J gave up 10 bases; unmatched junction bases: 8. CDR3 nucleotides: TGTGCCAGCAGCACCCCATCTAGCGGGGGAGAGCAGTTCTTC. This gives the protein CASSTPSSGGEQFF.

The rearrangement uses TRBV15 and TRBJ1-4; no clear D. CDR3 size: 13 residues. The V and J ends lost 5 bases and 3 bases respectively, with 7 bases between them. In germline, CDR1 is LNHNV, CDR2 YYDKDF (reference sequence). The CDR3 region is CATSPRANEKLFF. Here the CDR3 DNA reads TGTGCCACCAGCCCTCGAGCTAATGAAAAACTGTTTTTT.

The genes are TRBV6-5 and TRBJ1-2; D is possibly TRBD1 (6 bases). V lost 6 bases and J lost 5, with 16 bases in between. Germline assignment: CDR1 MNHEY and CDR2 SVGAGI. The CDR3 is made up of 14 amino acids. The DNA of the CDR3 is TGTGCCAGCAGGCTGGGGGCCAGCGTGTATGGCTACACCTTC. Amino acids: CASRLGASVYGYTF.

The gene calls are TRBV11-3 and TRBJ2-7; TRBD1 aligns across 11 bases. This CDR3 comprises 15 residues. Germline trimming cut 5 bases from V and 5 bases from J; bases unmatched to any gene: 8. From germline, CDR1 is SGHNT and CDR2 YENEEA. This CDR3 is CASSLDGTGGHEQYF. The CDR3 DNA reads as TGTGCCAGCAGCCTTGACGGGACAGGGGGACACGAGCAGTACTTC.

The chain combines TRBV4-2 with TRBJ2-5; D is perhaps TRBD2 (6 bases). The CDR3 contains 14 residues. CDR1 is LGHNA and CDR2 is YNFKEQ in the germline V gene. Trimming pared 0 bases from V and 3 bases from J, leaving 8 bases between. The CDR3 DNA follows: TGTGCCAGCAGCCAAGATCGCGGGGAAGAGACCCAGTACTTC. This gives the protein CASSQDRGEETQYF.

The V and J genes are TRBV16 and TRBJ1-3; D gene ambiguous. There are 15 residues in the CDR3. CDR1 KGHSY and CDR2 FQNENV come from the germline V gene. The germline V and J ends were trimmed by 2 bases and 0 bases, with 8 bases remaining between them. The CDR3 loop is CASSQASGSGNTIYF. The CDR3 DNA sequence: TGTGCCAGCAGCCAAGCGAGTGGCTCTGGAAACACCATATATTTT.

A few counts support this clone. The CDR3 is CASSQVRGSPEAFF. In nucleotides, the CDR3 is TGTGCCAGCAGCCAAGTCCGGGGGTCGCCCGAAGCTTTCTTT. V is TRBV14 and J is TRBJ1-1, with a weak D call TRBD1 (5 bases). Between the trimmed V and J ends, which lost 1 base and 8 bases, there was a span of 14 bases. The germline CDR1 and CDR2 sequences are SGHDN and FVKESK. The CDR3 runs 14 residues.

This clone was recorded only once. This rearrangement joins TRBV7-9 to TRBJ2-1; the D gene is possibly TRBD1 (5 bases). The CDR3 is 15 amino acids. V lost 1 base and J lost 0, with 7 bases in between. Germline V gene data show CDR1 as SEHNR and CDR2 as FQNEAQ (reference sequence). As DNA, the CDR3 is TGTGCCAGCAGCTTAGAAGGGGTCTCCTACAATGAGCAGTTCTTC. It encodes CASSLEGVSYNEQFF.

The chain combines TRBV4-2 with TRBJ1-5; D unclear. The CDR3 loop spans 17 amino acids. V lost 0 bases and J 3 bases, leaving 15 bases between the germline ends. Germline values: CDR1 LGHNA, CDR2 YNFKEQ. The CDR3 coding sequence is TGTGCCAGCAGCCAAGATGAGATGGGGAGTCTCAATCAGCCCCAGCATTTT. This translates into CASSQDEMGSLNQPQHF.